This T cell receptor (beta chain) was captured by sequencing in a study of a mutant IDH1 vaccine in newly diagnosed glioma. This clone was observed a few times. Its antigen is currently unknown. The length of the CDR3 is 16 residues. Germline V CDR1 and CDR2: MNHEY, SMNVEV (reference sequence). The germline V and J ends were trimmed by 6 bases and 3 bases, with 20 bases remaining between them. Time point noted: week 47, end of study. Each dose delivered 300 ug of mutant IDH1 20-mer peptide subcutaneously with imiquimod. TCRdb's copy holds only in-frame clones and misses some; the assay was immunoSEQ multiplex PCR. This table has tens of thousands of clones, almost 65% appearing once.

The V and J genes are TRBV27 and TRBJ1-1; D is possibly TRBD1 (5 bases). This receptor was identified in a man aged 35 to 55 with glioma. Some clones in this sample may be carry-over from other donors' samples. Material: peripheral blood mononuclear cells (PBMCs), obtained from a glioma patient whose treatment included an IDH1 peptide vaccine. Here the CDR3 reads CASRRTTLGVDTEAFF. The CDR3 DNA reads TGTGCCAGCAGGCGCACTACGTTGGGGGTGGACACTGAAGCTTTCTTT.